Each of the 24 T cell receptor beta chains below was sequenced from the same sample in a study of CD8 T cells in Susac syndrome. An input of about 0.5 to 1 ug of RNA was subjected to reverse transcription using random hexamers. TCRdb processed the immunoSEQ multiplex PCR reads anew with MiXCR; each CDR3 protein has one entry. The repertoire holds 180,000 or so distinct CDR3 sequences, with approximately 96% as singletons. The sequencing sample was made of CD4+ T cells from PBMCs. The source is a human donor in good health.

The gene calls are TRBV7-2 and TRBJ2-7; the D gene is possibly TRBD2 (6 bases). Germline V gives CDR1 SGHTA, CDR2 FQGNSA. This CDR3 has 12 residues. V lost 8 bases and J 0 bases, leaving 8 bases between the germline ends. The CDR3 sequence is CASRGSSYEQYF. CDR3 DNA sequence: TGTGCCAGCCGGGGGTCCTCCTACGAGCAGTACTTC.

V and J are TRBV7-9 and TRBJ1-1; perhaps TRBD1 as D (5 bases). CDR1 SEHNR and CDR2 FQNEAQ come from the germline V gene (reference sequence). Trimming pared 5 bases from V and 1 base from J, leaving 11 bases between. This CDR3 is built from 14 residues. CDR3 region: CASSPSGPNTEAFF. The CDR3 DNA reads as TGTGCCAGCAGCCCCTCAGGGCCGAACACTGAAGCTTTCTTT.

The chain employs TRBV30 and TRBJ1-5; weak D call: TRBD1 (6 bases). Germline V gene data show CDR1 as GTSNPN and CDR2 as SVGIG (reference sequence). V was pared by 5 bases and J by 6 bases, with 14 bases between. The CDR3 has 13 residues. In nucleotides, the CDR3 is TGTGCCTGGGAACAGGGATACGGTCAGCCCCAGCATTTT. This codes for CAWEQGYGQPQHF.

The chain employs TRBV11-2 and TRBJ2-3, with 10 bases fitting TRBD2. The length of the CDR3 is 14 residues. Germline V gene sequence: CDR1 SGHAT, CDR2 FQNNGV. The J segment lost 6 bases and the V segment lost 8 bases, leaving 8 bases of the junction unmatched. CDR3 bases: TGTGCCAGCTCACCACTAGCGGGGCAGGATACGCAGTATTTT. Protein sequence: CASSPLAGQDTQYF.

The DNA of the CDR3 is TGTGCCTGGAGTACAGGGAGCAATCAGCCCCAGCATTTT. Amino acid sequence: CAWSTGSNQPQHF. The J gene is TRBJ1-5, the V gene TRBV30; TRBD1 might be the D (6 bases). From germline, CDR1 is GTSNPN and CDR2 SVGIG (reference sequence). This CDR3 is 13 amino acids long. V lost 2 bases and J lost 1, with 6 bases in between.

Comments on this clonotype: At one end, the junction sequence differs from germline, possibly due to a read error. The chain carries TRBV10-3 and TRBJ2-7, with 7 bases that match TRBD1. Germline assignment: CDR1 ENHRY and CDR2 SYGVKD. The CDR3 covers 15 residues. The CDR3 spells CAINERGRGSYEQYF. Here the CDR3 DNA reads TGTGCCATCAATGAGAGGGGGCGCGGTTCCTACGAGCAGTACTTC.

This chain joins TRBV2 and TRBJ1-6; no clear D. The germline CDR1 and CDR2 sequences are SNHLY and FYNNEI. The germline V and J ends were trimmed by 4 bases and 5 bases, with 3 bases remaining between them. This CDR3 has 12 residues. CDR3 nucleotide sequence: TGTGCCAGCAGTGTAGATAATTCACCCCTCCACTTT. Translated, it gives CASSVDNSPLHF.

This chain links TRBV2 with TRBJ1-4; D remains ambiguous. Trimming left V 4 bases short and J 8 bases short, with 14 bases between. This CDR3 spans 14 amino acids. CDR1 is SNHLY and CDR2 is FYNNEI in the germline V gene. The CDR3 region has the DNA TGTGCCAGCAGTGTAACGCCCTCGGCGGAAAAACTGTTTTTT. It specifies CASSVTPSAEKLFF.

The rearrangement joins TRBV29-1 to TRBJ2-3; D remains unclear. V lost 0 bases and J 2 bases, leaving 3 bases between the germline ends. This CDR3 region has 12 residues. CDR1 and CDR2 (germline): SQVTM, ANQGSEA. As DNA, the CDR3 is TGCAGCGTTGAAGAGGTCACAGATACGCAGTATTTT. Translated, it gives CSVEEVTDTQYF.

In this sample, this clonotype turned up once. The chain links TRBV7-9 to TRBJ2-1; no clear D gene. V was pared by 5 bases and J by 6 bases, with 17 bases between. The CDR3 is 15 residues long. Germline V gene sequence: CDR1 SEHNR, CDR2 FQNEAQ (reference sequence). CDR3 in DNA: TGTGCCAGCAGCCCCCCCGCCACCCTTTTCAATGAGCAGTTCTTC. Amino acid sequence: CASSPPATLFNEQFF.

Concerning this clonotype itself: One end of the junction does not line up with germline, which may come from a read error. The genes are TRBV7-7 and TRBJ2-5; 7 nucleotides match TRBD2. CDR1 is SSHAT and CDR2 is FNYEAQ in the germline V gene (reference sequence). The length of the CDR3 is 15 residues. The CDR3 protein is CASSLGGVTWETQYF. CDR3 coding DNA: TGTGCTAGCAGCTTGGGGGGGGTCACTTGGGAGACCCAGTACTTC.

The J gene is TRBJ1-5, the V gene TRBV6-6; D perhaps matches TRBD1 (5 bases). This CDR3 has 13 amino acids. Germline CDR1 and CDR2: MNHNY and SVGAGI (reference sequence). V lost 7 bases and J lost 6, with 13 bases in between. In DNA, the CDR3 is TGTGCCAGCACCCCGGGGGGACGTCAGCCCCAGCATTTT. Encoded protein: CASTPGGRQPQHF.

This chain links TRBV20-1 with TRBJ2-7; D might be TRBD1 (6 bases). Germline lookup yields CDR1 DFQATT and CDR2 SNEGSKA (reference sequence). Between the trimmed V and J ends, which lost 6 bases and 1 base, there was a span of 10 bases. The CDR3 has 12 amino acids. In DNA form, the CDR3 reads TGCAGTGCCAGGACAGATTCCTACGAGCAGTACTTC. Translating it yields CSARTDSYEQYF.

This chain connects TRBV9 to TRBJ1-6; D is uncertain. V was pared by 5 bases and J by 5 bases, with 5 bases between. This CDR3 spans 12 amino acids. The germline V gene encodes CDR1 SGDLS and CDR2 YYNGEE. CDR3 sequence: CASRHNNSPLHF. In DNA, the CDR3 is TGTGCCAGCAGGCACAATAATTCACCCCTCCACTTT.

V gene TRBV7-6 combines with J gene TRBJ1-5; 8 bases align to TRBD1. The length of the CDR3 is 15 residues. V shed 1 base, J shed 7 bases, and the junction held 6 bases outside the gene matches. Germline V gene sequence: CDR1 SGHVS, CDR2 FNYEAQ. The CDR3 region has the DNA TGTGCCAGCAGCTTAGGACAGGGGAGAGGACAGCCCCAGCATTTT. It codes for CASSLGQGRGQPQHF.

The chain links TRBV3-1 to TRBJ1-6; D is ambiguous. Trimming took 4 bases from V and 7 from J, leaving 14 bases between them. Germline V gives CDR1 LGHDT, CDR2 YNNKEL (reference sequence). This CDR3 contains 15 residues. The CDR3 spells CASSLSYLGNSPLHF. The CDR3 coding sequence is TGTGCCAGCAGCCTGAGTTACCTCGGGAATTCACCCCTCCACTTT. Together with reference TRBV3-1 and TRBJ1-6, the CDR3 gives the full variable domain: DTAVSQTPKYLVTQMGNDKSIKCEQNLGHDTMYWYKQDSKKFLKIMFSYNNKELIINETVPNRFSPKSPDKAHLNLHINSLELGDSAVYFCASSLSYLGNSPLHFGNGTRLTVT.

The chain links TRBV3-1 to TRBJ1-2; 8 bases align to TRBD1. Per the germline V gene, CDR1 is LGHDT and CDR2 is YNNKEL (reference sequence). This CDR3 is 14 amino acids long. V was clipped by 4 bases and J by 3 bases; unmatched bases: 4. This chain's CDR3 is CASSLRDRYYGYTF. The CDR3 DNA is TGTGCCAGCAGCCTCAGGGACAGGTACTATGGCTACACCTTC.

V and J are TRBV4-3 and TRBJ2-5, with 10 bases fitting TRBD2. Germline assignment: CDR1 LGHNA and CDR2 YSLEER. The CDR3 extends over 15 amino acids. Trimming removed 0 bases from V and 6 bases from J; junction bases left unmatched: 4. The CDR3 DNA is TGCGCCAGCAGCCAAGATGCTAGCGGGGGAAAGACCCAGTACTTC. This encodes CASSQDASGGKTQYF.

The CDR3 bases are TGTGCCAGCAGCCTTTACATGAACACTGAAGCTTTCTTT. Translation gives CASSLYMNTEAFF. The chain joins TRBV7-2 to TRBJ1-1; D unresolved. V was shortened by 5 bases and J by 0 bases, with 7 bases between the two germline ends. Germline assignment: CDR1 SGHTA and CDR2 FQGNSA. The CDR3 has 13 amino acids.

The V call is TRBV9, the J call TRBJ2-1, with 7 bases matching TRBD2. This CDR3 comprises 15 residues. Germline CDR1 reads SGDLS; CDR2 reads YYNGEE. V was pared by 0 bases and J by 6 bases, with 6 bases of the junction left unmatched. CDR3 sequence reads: CASSVAGEGFNEQFF. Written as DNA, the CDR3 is TGTGCCAGCAGCGTAGCGGGGGAGGGCTTCAATGAGCAGTTCTTC.

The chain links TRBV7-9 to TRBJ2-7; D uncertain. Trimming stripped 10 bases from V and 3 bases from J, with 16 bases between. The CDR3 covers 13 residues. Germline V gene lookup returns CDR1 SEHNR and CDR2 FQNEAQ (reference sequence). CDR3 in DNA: TGTGCCACGGGCGGCAAGGATCACTACGAGCAGTACTTC. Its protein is CATGGKDHYEQYF.

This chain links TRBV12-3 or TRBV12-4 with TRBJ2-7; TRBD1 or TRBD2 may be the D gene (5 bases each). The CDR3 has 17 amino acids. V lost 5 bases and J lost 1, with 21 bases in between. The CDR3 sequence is CASSIRLGPTVSYEQYF. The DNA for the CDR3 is TGTGCCAGCAGTATTAGGTTGGGACCCACCGTTTCCTACGAGCAGTACTTC.

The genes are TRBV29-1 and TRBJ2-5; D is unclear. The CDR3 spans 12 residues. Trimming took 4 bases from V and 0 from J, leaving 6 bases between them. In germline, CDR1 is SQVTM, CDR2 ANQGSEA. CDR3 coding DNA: TGCAGCGTTGTTTACAACCAAGAGACCCAGTACTTC. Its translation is CSVVYNQETQYF.

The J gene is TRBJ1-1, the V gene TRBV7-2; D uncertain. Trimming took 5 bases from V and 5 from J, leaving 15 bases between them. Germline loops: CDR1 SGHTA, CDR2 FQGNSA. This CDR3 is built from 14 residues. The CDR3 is CASSPRMRDTEAFF. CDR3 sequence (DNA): TGTGCCAGCAGCCCCCGGATGAGGGATACTGAAGCTTTCTTT.